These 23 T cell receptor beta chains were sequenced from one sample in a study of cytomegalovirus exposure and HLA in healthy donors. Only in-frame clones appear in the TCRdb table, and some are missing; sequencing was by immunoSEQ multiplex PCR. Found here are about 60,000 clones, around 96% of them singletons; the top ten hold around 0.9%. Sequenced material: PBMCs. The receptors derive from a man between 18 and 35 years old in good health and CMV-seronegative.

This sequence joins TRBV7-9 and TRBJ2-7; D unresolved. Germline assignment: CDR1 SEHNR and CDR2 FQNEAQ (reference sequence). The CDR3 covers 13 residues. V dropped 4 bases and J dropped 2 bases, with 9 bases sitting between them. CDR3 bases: TGTGCCAGCAGCTACAGTCGAACCTACGAGCAGTACTTC. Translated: CASSYSRTYEQYF.

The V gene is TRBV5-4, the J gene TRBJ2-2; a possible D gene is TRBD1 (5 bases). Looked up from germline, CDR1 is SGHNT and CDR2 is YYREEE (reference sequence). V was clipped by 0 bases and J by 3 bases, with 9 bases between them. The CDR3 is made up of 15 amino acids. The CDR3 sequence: CASSLAQGYTGELFF. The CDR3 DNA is TGTGCCAGCAGCTTGGCCCAGGGATACACCGGGGAGCTGTTTTTT.

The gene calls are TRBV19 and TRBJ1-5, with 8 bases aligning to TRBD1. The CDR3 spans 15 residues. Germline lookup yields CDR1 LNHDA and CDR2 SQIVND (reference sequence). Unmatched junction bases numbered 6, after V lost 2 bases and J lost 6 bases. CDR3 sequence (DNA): TGTGCCAGTAGTATATGGACAGGGACGAGTCAGCCCCAGCATTTT. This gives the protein CASSIWTGTSQPQHF.

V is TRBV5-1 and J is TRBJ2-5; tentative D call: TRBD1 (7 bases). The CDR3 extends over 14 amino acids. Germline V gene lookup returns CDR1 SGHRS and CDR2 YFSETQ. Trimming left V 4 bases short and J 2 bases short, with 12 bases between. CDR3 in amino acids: CASSAGTAQETQYF. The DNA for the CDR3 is TGCGCCAGCAGCGCGGGGACAGCGCAAGAGACCCAGTACTTC.

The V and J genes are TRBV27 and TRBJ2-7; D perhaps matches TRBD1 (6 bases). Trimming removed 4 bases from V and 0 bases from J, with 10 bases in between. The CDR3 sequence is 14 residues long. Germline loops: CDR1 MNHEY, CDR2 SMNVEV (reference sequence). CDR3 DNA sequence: TGTGCCAGCAGTTACGGGACAAGCTCCTACGAGCAGTACTTC. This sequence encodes CASSYGTSSYEQYF.

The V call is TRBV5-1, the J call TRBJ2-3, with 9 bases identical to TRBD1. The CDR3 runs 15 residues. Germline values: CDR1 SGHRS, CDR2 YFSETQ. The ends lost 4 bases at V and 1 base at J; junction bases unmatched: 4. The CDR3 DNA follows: TGCGCCAGCAGCCCCAGGACAGGGGGCACAGATACGCAGTATTTT. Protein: CASSPRTGGTDTQYF.

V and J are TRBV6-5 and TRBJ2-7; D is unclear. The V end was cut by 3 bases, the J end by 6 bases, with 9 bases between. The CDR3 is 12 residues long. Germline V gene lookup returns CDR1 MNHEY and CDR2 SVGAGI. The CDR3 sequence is CASSYPSLEQYF. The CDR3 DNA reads TGTGCCAGCAGTTATCCTTCCCTCGAGCAGTACTTC.

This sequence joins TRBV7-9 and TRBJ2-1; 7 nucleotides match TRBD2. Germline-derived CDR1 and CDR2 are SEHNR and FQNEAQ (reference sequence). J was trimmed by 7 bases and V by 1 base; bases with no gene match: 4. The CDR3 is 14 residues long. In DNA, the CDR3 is TGTGCCAGCAGCTTAGGGTTGGGGGGGAATGAGCAGTTCTTC. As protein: CASSLGLGGNEQFF.

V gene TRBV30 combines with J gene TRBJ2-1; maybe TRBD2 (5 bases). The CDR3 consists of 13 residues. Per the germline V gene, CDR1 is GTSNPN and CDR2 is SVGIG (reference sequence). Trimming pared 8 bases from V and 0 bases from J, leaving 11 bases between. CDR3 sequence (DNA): TGTGCCCTGGTGAGGGACTCCTACAATGAGCAGTTCTTC. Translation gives CALVRDSYNEQFF.

CDR3 region: CASSSKPGQGANEQFF. CDR3 DNA sequence: TGCGCCAGCAGCTCGAAACCGGGACAGGGCGCTAATGAGCAGTTCTTC. V is TRBV5-1 and J is TRBJ2-1; 9 bases agree with TRBD1. CDR3 length: 16 amino acids. V gave up 3 bases and J gave up 7 bases; unmatched junction bases: 11. Germline V gene data show CDR1 as SGHRS and CDR2 as YFSETQ.

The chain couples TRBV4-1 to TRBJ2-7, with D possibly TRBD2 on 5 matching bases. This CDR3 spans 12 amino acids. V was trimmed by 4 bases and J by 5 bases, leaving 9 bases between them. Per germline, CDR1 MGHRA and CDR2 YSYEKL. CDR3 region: CASSLYGDEQYF. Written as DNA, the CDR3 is TGCGCCAGCAGCCTGTACGGGGACGAGCAGTACTTC.

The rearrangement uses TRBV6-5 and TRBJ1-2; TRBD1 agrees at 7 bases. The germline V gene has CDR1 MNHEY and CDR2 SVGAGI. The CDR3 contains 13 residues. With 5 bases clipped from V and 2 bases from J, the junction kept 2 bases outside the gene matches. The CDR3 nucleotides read TGTGCCAGCAGTCCGACAGGGAACTATGGCTACACCTTC. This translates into CASSPTGNYGYTF.

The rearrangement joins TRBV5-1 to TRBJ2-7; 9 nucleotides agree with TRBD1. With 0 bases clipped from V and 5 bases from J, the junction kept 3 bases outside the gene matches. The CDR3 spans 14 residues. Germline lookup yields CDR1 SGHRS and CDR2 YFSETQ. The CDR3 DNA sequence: TGCGCCAGCAGCTTGGCGGGACAGGGCAACGAGCAGTACTTC. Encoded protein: CASSLAGQGNEQYF.

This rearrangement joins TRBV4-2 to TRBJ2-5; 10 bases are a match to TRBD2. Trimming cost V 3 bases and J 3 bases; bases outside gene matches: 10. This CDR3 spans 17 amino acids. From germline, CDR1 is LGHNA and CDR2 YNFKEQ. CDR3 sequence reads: CASSHSSSGSPEETQYF. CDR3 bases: TGTGCCAGCAGCCATTCGTCTAGCGGGAGCCCCGAAGAGACCCAGTACTTC.

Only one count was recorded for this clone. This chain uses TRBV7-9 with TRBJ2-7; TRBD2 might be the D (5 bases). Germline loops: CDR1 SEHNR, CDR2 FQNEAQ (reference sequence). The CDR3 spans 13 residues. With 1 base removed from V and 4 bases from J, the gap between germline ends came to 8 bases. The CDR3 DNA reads TGTGCCAGCAGCTTAGGGTCGGGGTACGAGCAGTACTTC. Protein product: CASSLGSGYEQYF.

The CDR3 bases are TGCGCCAGCAGCCCAAATACAGATACGCAGTATTTT. Its protein is CASSPNTDTQYF. The chain uses TRBV4-1 and TRBJ2-3; D gene unclear. This CDR3 has 12 amino acids. V was shortened by 4 bases and J by 3 bases, with 5 bases between the two germline ends. In germline, CDR1 is MGHRA, CDR2 YSYEKL.

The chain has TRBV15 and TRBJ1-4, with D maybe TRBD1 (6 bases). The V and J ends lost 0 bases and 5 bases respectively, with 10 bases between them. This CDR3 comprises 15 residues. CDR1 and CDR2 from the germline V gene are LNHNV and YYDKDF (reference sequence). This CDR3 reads CATSRDRGPNEKLFF. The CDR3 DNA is TGTGCCACCAGCAGAGACAGGGGACCCAATGAAAAACTGTTTTTT.

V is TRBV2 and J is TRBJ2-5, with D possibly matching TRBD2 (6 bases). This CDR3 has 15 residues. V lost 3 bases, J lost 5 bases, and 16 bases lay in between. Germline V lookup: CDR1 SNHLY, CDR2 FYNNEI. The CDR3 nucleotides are TGTGCCAGCAGTGATTTGCGGGGTTTGGGGGAGACCCAGTACTTC. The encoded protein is CASSDLRGLGETQYF. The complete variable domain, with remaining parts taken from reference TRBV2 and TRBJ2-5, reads EPEVTQTPSHQVTQMGQEVILRCVPISNHLYFYWYRQILGQKVEFLVSFYNNEISEKSEIFDDQFSVERPDGSNFTLKIRSTKLEDSAMYFCASSDLRGLGETQYFGPGTRLLVL.

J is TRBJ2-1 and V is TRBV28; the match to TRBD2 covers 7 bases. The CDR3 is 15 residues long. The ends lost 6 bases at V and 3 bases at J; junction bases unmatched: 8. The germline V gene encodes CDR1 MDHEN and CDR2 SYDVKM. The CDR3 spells CASSSGTKGYNEQFF. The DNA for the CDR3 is TGTGCCAGCAGCTCCGGGACTAAAGGCTACAATGAGCAGTTCTTC.

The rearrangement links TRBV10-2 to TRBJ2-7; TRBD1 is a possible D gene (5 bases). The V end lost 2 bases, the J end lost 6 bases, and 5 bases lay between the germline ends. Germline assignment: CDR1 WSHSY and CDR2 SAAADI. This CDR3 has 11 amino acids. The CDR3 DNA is TGCGCCAGCAGTGAGGGGGCCGAGCAGTACTTC. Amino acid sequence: CASSEGAEQYF.

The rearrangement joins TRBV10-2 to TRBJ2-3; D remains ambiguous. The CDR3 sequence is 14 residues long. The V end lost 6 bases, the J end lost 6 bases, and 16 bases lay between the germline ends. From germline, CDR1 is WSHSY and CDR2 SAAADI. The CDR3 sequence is CASSGTSRLDTQYF. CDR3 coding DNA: TGCGCCAGCAGCGGTACCTCTAGGCTTGATACGCAGTATTTT.

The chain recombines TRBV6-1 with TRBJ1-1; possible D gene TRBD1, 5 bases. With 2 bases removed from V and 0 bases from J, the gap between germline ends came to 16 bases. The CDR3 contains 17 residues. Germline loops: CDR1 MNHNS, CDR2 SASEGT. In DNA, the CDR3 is TGTGCCAGCAGTGAACACCAGGGATATACCGTGAACACTGAAGCTTTCTTT. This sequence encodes CASSEHQGYTVNTEAFF.

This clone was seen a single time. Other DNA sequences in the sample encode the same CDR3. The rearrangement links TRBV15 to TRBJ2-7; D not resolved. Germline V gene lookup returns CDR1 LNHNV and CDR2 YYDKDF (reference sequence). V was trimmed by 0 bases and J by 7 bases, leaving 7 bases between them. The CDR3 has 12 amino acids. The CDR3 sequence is CATSRDLREQYF. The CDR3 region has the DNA TGTGCCACCAGCAGAGATTTGCGTGAGCAGTACTTC.